The 2 T cell receptor beta chains listed next were all sequenced from one sample in a study of T cells after yellow fever vaccination. TCRdb recomputed calls from the 5' RACE reads with MiXCR, one row per CDR3 protein. This sample yields roughly 170,000 distinct CDR3 sequences, of which roughly 6.2% are seen a single time; just under 3% belongs to the top ten. The source material was CD4+ T cells sorted from PBMCs, sampled on the day of the first yellow fever vaccination. Receptors were obtained from a man younger than 35 who received the YFV17D yellow fever vaccine.

This clonotype was seen ten or more times. The rearrangement links TRBV14 to TRBJ1-6, with D unresolved. The CDR3 totals 15 residues. Trimming took 3 bases from V and 7 from J, leaving 13 bases between them. From germline, CDR1 is SGHDN and CDR2 FVKESK. The CDR3, as DNA: TGTGCCAGCAGCCAGTCTTTCACCCCCAATTCACCCCTCCACTTT. Its translation: CASSQSFTPNSPLHF. Full variable domain (missing parts from reference TRBV14 and TRBJ1-6): EAGVTQFPSHSVIEKGQTVTLRCDPISGHDNLYWYRRVMGKEIKFLLHFVKESKQDESGMPNNRFLAERTGGTYSTLKVQPAELEDSGVYFCASSQSFTPNSPLHFGNGTRLTVT.

The V call is TRBV19, the J call TRBJ1-6, with TRBD1 as a possible D gene (6 bases). Germline lookup yields CDR1 LNHDA and CDR2 SQIVND (reference sequence). The V end was cut by 4 bases, the J end by 7 bases, with 14 bases between. The CDR3 has 15 amino acids. CDR3 DNA sequence: TGTGCCAGTAGTAACTTCGGGACAAACAATTCACCCCTCCACTTT. As protein: CASSNFGTNNSPLHF.